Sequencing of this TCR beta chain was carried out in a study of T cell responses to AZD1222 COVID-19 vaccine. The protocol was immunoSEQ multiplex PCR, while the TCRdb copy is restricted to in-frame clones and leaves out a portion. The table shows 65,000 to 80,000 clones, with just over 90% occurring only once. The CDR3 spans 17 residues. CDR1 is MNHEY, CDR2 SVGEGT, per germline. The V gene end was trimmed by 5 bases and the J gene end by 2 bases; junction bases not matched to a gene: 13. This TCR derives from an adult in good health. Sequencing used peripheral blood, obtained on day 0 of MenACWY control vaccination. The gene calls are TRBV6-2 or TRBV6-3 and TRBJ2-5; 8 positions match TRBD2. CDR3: CASSRGGRTLSQETQYF. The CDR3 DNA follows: TGTGCCAGCAGTCGGGGGGGGAGGACGTTGAGTCAAGAGACCCAGTACTTC.